A single sample gave rise to the 25 T cell receptor beta chains below, sequenced in a study of T cells after yellow fever vaccination. Each CDR3 protein gets one entry after TCRdb re-called the 5' RACE reads with MiXCR. Of over 150,000 distinct CDR3 sequences listed, 6.2% were seen once; the top ten hold just under 3%. Sequences were derived from CD4+ T cells sorted from PBMCs, sampled on the day of the first yellow fever vaccination. These receptor sequences come from a man aged 18-30 years who received the YFV17D yellow fever vaccine.

This chain connects TRBV20-1 to TRBJ1-2; TRBD1 is a possible D gene (5 bases). Germline V CDR1 and CDR2: DFQATT, SNEGSKA (reference sequence). With 3 bases removed from V and 6 bases from J, the gap between germline ends came to 11 bases. The length of the CDR3 is 12 residues. The CDR3 nucleotides are TGCAGTGCTAGCGAGGGGCCAAATGGCTACACCTTC. This sequence encodes CSASEGPNGYTF.

The chain joins TRBV5-6 to TRBJ1-1, with TRBD1 matching 7 bases. The CDR3 loop spans 14 amino acids. Germline V gives CDR1 SGHDT, CDR2 YYEEEE. V dropped 5 bases and J dropped 8; count of bases not matched to a gene: 12. The CDR3 region is CASRSRDSTLEAFF. DNA of the CDR3: TGTGCCAGCAGGTCCCGGGACAGCACCTTAGAAGCTTTCTTT.

The rearrangement uses TRBV20-1 and TRBJ1-4; D gene uncertain. V was cut by 3 bases and J by 8 bases, with 7 bases left in between. Germline V gene sequence: CDR1 DFQATT, CDR2 SNEGSKA (reference sequence). This CDR3 spans 11 amino acids. This chain's CDR3 is CSASPGEKLFF. DNA of the CDR3: TGCAGTGCTAGCCCGGGGGAAAAACTGTTTTTT.

The table lists this clonotype with many counts. The V gene is TRBV7-2, the J gene TRBJ2-1; the D gene is possibly TRBD2 (7 bases). Trimming pared 5 bases from V and 8 bases from J, leaving 19 bases between. Germline V lookup: CDR1 SGHTA, CDR2 FQGNSA. The CDR3 runs 15 residues. In DNA form, the CDR3 reads TGTGCCAGCAGCCTGGGGGGGGCCGGGTGGTATGAGCAGTTCTTC. This codes for CASSLGGAGWYEQFF.

The rearrangement links TRBV12-3 or TRBV12-4 to TRBJ1-4, with D perhaps TRBD1 (5 bases). The CDR3 extends over 14 amino acids. The V and J ends lost 6 bases and 0 bases respectively, with 8 bases between them. In DNA, the CDR3 is TGTGCCAGCAGCAGGGTGGCAACTAATGAAAAACTGTTTTTT. Translating gives CASSRVATNEKLFF.

CDR3 in DNA: TGTGCCAGCAGCCGCCTAAGGCTAGCGGGGGGGCGGGTCACCGGGGAGCTGTTTTTT. Protein product: CASSRLRLAGGRVTGELFF. The chain recombines TRBV4-2 with TRBJ2-2; 12 nucleotides match TRBD2. The V gene end was trimmed by 4 bases and the J gene end by 4 bases; junction bases not matched to a gene: 13. The CDR3 runs 19 residues. Germline V lookup: CDR1 LGHNA, CDR2 YNFKEQ.

The chain recombines TRBV11-2 with TRBJ1-2; no firm D call. V lost 5 bases to trimming and J lost 4 bases, with 11 bases between them. The CDR3 extends over 13 amino acids. The germline gives CDR1 SGHAT, CDR2 FQNNGV. The DNA for the CDR3 is TGTGCCAGCAGCCCCGAGGCGCGCTATGGCTACACCTTC. Its protein is CASSPEARYGYTF.

The chain employs TRBV18 and TRBJ2-1; TRBD1 matches at 7 bases. Trimming at V came to 6 bases and at J to 10 bases, leaving 15 bases not matched to a gene. Germline values: CDR1 KGHSH, CDR2 LQKENI. The CDR3 is 15 residues long. CDR3: CASSPPGTAQREQFF. The CDR3 nucleotides read TGTGCCAGCTCGCCCCCCGGGACAGCGCAGCGGGAGCAGTTCTTC.

This sequence joins TRBV6-1 and TRBJ1-4, with D possibly TRBD1 on 5 matching bases. Germline V gene lookup returns CDR1 MNHNS and CDR2 SASEGT. This CDR3 is built from 14 residues. The ends were cut back, 10 bases at V and 10 bases at J, with 22 bases in the middle. CDR3 sequence reads: CATSPTGAIGKLFF. DNA of the CDR3: TGTGCCACATCCCCGACCGGGGCCATAGGAAAACTGTTTTTT.

Ten or more counts support this clonotype. The genes are TRBV12-3 or TRBV12-4 and TRBJ2-5, with a weak D call TRBD2 (6 bases). V was cut by 6 bases and J by 5 bases, with 10 bases left in between. The CDR3 length is 12 residues. The CDR3 DNA reads TGTGCCAGCAGCGCAGGGAGGGAGACCCAGTACTTC. Amino acids: CASSAGRETQYF.

This clonotype was counted many times. V is TRBV5-5 and J is TRBJ2-1; a possible D gene is TRBD1 (6 bases). This CDR3 has 15 amino acids. Trimming pared 2 bases from V and 6 bases from J, leaving 15 bases between. Germline loops: CDR1 SGHKS, CDR2 YYEKEE (reference sequence). Here the CDR3 reads CASSFYPGDGNEQFF. The DNA of the CDR3 is TGTGCCAGCAGCTTTTATCCAGGGGACGGCAATGAGCAGTTCTTC.

The CDR3 bases are TGTGCCAGCAGCAAAACAGGGTTGGCCAACGTCCTGACTTTC. Protein sequence: CASSKTGLANVLTF. The rearrangement links TRBV5-4 to TRBJ2-6; maybe TRBD1 (6 bases). The length of the CDR3 is 14 residues. Trimming took 4 bases from V and 6 from J, leaving 11 bases between them. Germline CDR1 SGHNT, CDR2 YYREEE (reference sequence).

Ten or more counts support this clonotype. The V and J genes are TRBV18 and TRBJ2-1; 7 nucleotides match TRBD2. CDR1 KGHSH and CDR2 LQKENI come from the germline V gene. CDR3 length: 13 amino acids. V shed 2 bases, J shed 9 bases, and the junction held 4 bases outside the gene matches. The CDR3 here is CASSPTSEREQFF. The DNA for the CDR3 is TGTGCCAGCTCACCAACTAGCGAACGTGAGCAGTTCTTC.

Only a few counts were recorded for this clonotype. This chain links TRBV6-2 or TRBV6-3 with TRBJ2-7; 7 bases are a match to TRBD2. Germline CDR1 reads MNHEY; CDR2 reads SVGEGT. The J segment lost 2 bases and the V segment lost 6 bases, leaving 10 bases of the junction unmatched. CDR3 length: 15 residues. The CDR3 reads CASRKGPSGTYEQYF. The CDR3 DNA is TGTGCCAGCAGAAAAGGCCCTAGCGGAACCTACGAGCAGTACTTC.

This clonotype has ten or more counts. V and J are TRBV28 and TRBJ2-7, with 7 nucleotides matching TRBD1. This CDR3 comprises 15 residues. V shed 6 bases, J shed 3 bases, and the junction held 11 bases outside the gene matches. Germline CDR1 and CDR2: MDHEN and SYDVKM. The CDR3 bases are TGTGCCAGCAGCCGACCCGGGACAGCCGACTACGAGCAGTACGTC. Translation gives CASSRPGTADYEQYV.

This chain uses TRBV5-1 with TRBJ2-1, with 13 bases identical to TRBD2. V was clipped by 0 bases and J by 4 bases; unmatched bases: 4. Germline V gene sequence: CDR1 SGHRS, CDR2 YFSETQ. The CDR3 is 17 amino acids. The DNA for the CDR3 is TGCGCCAGCAGCTTGGGGGAGACTAGCGGGGGGTACAATGAGCAGTTCTTC. This gives the protein CASSLGETSGGYNEQFF.

The rearrangement joins TRBV20-1 to TRBJ2-2; TRBD1 matches at 10 bases. Germline V gene sequence: CDR1 DFQATT, CDR2 SNEGSKA (reference sequence). V was clipped by 0 bases and J by 4 bases; unmatched bases: 2. The CDR3 consists of 15 residues. The CDR3, as DNA: TGCAGTGCTAGAGATGGGGACAGGGGCACCGGGGAGCTGTTTTTT. Amino acids: CSARDGDRGTGELFF.

This clonotype was counted ten times or more. The chain recombines TRBV4-3 with TRBJ1-5; no clear D. The CDR3 extends over 14 amino acids. V lost 3 bases and J 7 bases, leaving 13 bases between the germline ends. CDR1 LGHNA and CDR2 YSLEER come from the germline V gene. CDR3 region: CASSQRVGAQPQHF. The CDR3 coding sequence is TGCGCCAGCAGCCAGAGGGTGGGCGCACAGCCCCAGCATTTT.

This clonotype has a count of ten or more. The chain joins TRBV5-1 to TRBJ2-3; the match to TRBD2 covers 15 bases. This CDR3 is built from 15 residues. V shed 5 bases and J 4 bases; nucleotides not matched to a gene: 2. Germline V lookup: CDR1 SGHRS, CDR2 YFSETQ. The CDR3: CASRWTSGGADTQYF. CDR3 nucleotides: TGCGCCAGCAGGTGGACTAGCGGGGGGGCAGATACGCAGTATTTT.

The chain uses TRBV5-5 and TRBJ1-6; 9 nucleotides agree with TRBD1. Germline assignment: CDR1 SGHKS and CDR2 YYEKEE (reference sequence). V lost 4 bases, J lost 8 bases, and 4 bases stayed unmatched. The CDR3 sequence is 14 residues long. CDR3 loop: CASSGTGSYSPLHF. CDR3 nucleotides: TGTGCCAGCAGCGGGACAGGGTCTTATTCACCCCTCCACTTT.

This clonotype showed up just a few times. This chain joins TRBV5-6 and TRBJ2-2; the D gene is possibly TRBD2 (7 bases). The CDR3 has 17 amino acids. V lost 4 bases to trimming and J lost 3 bases, with 19 bases between them. Germline V CDR1 and CDR2: SGHDT, YYEEEE. In DNA, the CDR3 is TGTGCCAGCAGCCGGGGGGCCCGGCAGAGCTACACCGGGGAGCTGTTTTTT. Its protein is CASSRGARQSYTGELFF.

This chain joins TRBV11-2 and TRBJ2-1; TRBD2 matches 16 bases. The CDR3 sequence is 19 residues long. From germline, CDR1 is SGHAT and CDR2 FQNNGV. J was trimmed by 3 bases and V by 6 bases; bases with no gene match: 11. CDR3 in amino acids: CASRRPGLAGGPGYNEQFF. The CDR3 DNA follows: TGTGCCAGCAGGCGCCCGGGACTAGCGGGGGGGCCCGGCTACAATGAGCAGTTCTTC. Combining the CDR3 with reference TRBV11-2 and TRBJ2-1 gives the whole variable domain EAGVAQSPRYKIIEKRQSVAFWCNPISGHATLYWYQQILGQGPKLLIQFQNNGVVDDSQLPKDRFSAERLKGVDSTLKIQPAKLEDSAVYLCASRRPGLAGGPGYNEQFFGPGTRLTVL.

This clonotype was counted many times. The CDR3 reads CSVGFGTDTDTQYF. CDR3 bases: TGCAGCGTTGGGTTCGGGACAGACACAGATACGCAGTATTTT. This sequence joins TRBV29-1 and TRBJ2-3, with 7 bases aligning to TRBD1. With V trimmed by 4 bases and J by 2 bases, 6 bases remained unmatched. This CDR3 is built from 14 residues. In germline, CDR1 is SQVTM, CDR2 ANQGSEA.

The chain has TRBV7-2 and TRBJ1-5; D is uncertain. V shed 5 bases and J shed 4 bases, with 9 bases lying between them. Per germline, CDR1 SGHTA and CDR2 FQGNSA. CDR3 length: 13 residues. CDR3 coding DNA: TGTGCCAGCAGCACCGTCGTGAATCAGCCCCAGCATTTT. Translated, it gives CASSTVVNQPQHF.

There are many counts of this clonotype. The V gene is TRBV5-4, the J gene TRBJ2-3; D unresolved. The CDR3 sequence is 15 residues long. Trimming shortened V by 4 bases and J by 3 bases, and 15 bases separated the two germline ends. From germline, CDR1 is SGHNT and CDR2 YYREEE (reference sequence). The DNA of the CDR3 is TGTGCCAGCAGCGGTAGTGGTGACGGGACAGATACGCAGTATTTT. Protein sequence: CASSGSGDGTDTQYF.